Here is one T cell receptor (beta chain) with its context. This specimen comes from a study of monozygotic twins with inflammatory bowel disease. Per germline, CDR1 DFQATT and CDR2 SNEGSKA (reference sequence). CDR3 length: 15 residues. cDNA encoding TCRalpha and TCRbeta underwent two nested PCRs of around 15 and 10 cycles, each of which was followed by bead purification. Reprocessing the 5' RACE reads, TCRdb reports a single entry for every CDR3 protein and omits DNA. The sample shows approximately 390,000 distinct CDR3 sequences, and 2% to 2.5% sits with its ten largest clones. The chain uses TRBV20-1 and TRBJ2-3; TCRdb selects TRBD2, and the lack of DNA leaves this call unchecked. Sequenced: blood. This TCR derives from a human donor with ulcerative colitis or Crohn's disease, or a healthy co-twin of an affected twin (not recorded which). CDR3 in amino acids: CSARANSGNTDTQYF.